This TCR beta chain emerged from a study of shared clonotypes between healthy human individuals. Study results and limitations: Only blood samples were collected, and tissue repertoires likely differ. The study generally estimated greater richness for naive than memory subsets.

Produced via immunoSEQ multiplex PCR; TCRdb's table is partial and in-frame only. Altogether 2 million to 2.5 million clones are present, approximately 96% being singletons, with the ten largest covering approximately 0.13%. All donors were healthy HIV-negative adults lacking recent acute infections or vaccinations. On this clone itself: Its target is unknown.

The material sequenced was naive CD4+ T cells sorted from blood. Subset here: CD45RA+ positively selected. The sequence was collected from a man aged 18 to 35 in good health.

CDR3 coding DNA: TGTGCCAGCAGGGGACAGATGGGAGAGACCCAGTACTTC. Its translation is CASRGQMGETQYF. The chain combines TRBV2 with TRBJ2-5; 7 nucleotides line up with TRBD1. Germline CDR1 is SNHLY and CDR2 is FYNNEI. Trimming cost V 6 bases and J 4 bases; bases outside gene matches: 5. CDR3 length equals 13 residues.